These 20 T cell receptor beta chains share one sample of origin, sequenced in a study of blood T cell repertoires in COVID-19. Clones were sequenced by immunoSEQ multiplex PCR, and TCRdb holds only the in-frame ones, with some missing. The sample lists over 90,000 clones; around 81% were seen once. Sequenced input: peripheral blood. The receptors were gathered from a man older than 75 with COVID-19, enrolled during active disease.

The V call is TRBV30, the J call TRBJ1-1; 8 bases are a match to TRBD1. Germline CDR1 is GTSNPN and CDR2 is SVGIG (reference sequence). V shed 3 bases, J shed 5 bases, and the junction held 8 bases outside the gene matches. The length of the CDR3 is 14 residues. The CDR3: CAWRAGQAWTEAFF. Here the CDR3 DNA reads TGTGCCTGGAGGGCGGGACAGGCGTGGACTGAAGCTTTCTTT.

The J gene is TRBJ2-7, the V gene TRBV28; 7 bases are a match to TRBD2. Losses at the gene ends were 5 bases for V and 9 bases for J; bases not matched to a gene: 7. CDR3 size: 12 residues. From germline, CDR1 is MDHEN and CDR2 SYDVKM. The chain's CDR3 is CASSLGAGAQYF. The CDR3 DNA reads TGTGCCAGCAGTCTAGGGGCGGGAGCGCAGTACTTC.

On this clone itself: This may arise from a read error, as a much more abundant clone is one base away. This CDR3 is also generated by other DNA sequences in the sample. The chain recombines TRBV4-1 with TRBJ2-1; tentatively, D is TRBD2 (5 bases). This CDR3 is built from 17 residues. In germline, CDR1 is MGHRA, CDR2 YSYEKL. CDR3 coding DNA: TGCGCCAGCAGTCAAGGGTTGAGCGGAGAAAGGGTCAATGAGCAGTTCTTC. Residues: CASSQGLSGERVNEQFF.

The chain is built from TRBV7-9 and TRBJ2-1, with 7 bases that match TRBD2. Germline V gene lookup returns CDR1 SEHNR and CDR2 FQNEAQ (reference sequence). This CDR3 has 15 amino acids. Trimming at V came to 6 bases and at J to 7 bases, leaving 12 bases not matched to a gene. The CDR3 is CASRIFSGLTNEQFF. CDR3 nucleotide sequence: TGTGCCAGCAGGATATTTAGCGGGTTGACGAATGAGCAGTTCTTC.

The V and J genes are TRBV5-1 and TRBJ1-4, with D possibly matching TRBD1 (5 bases). Trimming removed 2 bases from V and 4 bases from J, with 15 bases in between. The CDR3 is 16 amino acids. The germline V gene has CDR1 SGHRS and CDR2 YFSETQ. This CDR3 reads CASSLGWRGGNEKLFF. The DNA of the CDR3 is TGCGCCAGCAGCTTAGGGTGGAGGGGCGGTAATGAAAAACTGTTTTTT.

This clone came up once. The chain carries TRBV7-3 and TRBJ2-7; D unclear. The CDR3 is 13 residues long. V lost 0 bases, J lost 5 bases, and 8 bases lay in between. Germline V gene sequence: CDR1 SGHTA, CDR2 FQGTGA. CDR3 in amino acids: CASSLTSSHEQYF. CDR3 nucleotide sequence: TGTGCCAGCAGCTTAACGTCCAGTCACGAGCAGTACTTC. Combining the CDR3 with reference TRBV7-3 and TRBJ2-7 gives the whole variable domain GAGVSQTPSNKVTEKGKYVELRCDPISGHTALYWYRQSLGQGPEFLIYFQGTGAADDSGLPNDRFFAVRPEGSVSTLKIQRTERGDSAVYLCASSLTSSHEQYFGPGTRLTVT.

The V gene is TRBV5-4, the J gene TRBJ2-3; D gene unclear. Trimming shortened V by 1 base and J by 3 bases, and 9 bases separated the two germline ends. This CDR3 contains 14 residues. Germline V gene lookup returns CDR1 SGHNT and CDR2 YYREEE (reference sequence). In DNA, the CDR3 is TGTGCCAGCAGCTTGACCCCTGCGACAGATACGCAGTATTTT. Its protein product is CASSLTPATDTQYF.

The rearrangement uses TRBV18 and TRBJ2-7, with 8 bases fitting TRBD1. CDR1 and CDR2 from the germline V gene are KGHSH and LQKENI. The CDR3 sequence is 18 residues long. V lost 0 bases, J lost 4 bases, and 14 bases stayed unmatched. The CDR3 is CASSPPDSDRASSYEQYF. The CDR3 nucleotides are TGTGCCAGCTCACCACCAGACTCGGACAGGGCATCCTCTTACGAGCAGTACTTC.

The CDR3 spells CASSYEGEQFF. CDR3 DNA sequence: TGTGCCAGCAGTTATGAGGGTGAGCAGTTCTTC. V usage is TRBV6-2 or TRBV6-3 and J usage is TRBJ2-1, with D possibly being TRBD2 (5 bases). This CDR3 contains 11 residues. From germline, CDR1 is MNHEY and CDR2 SVGEGT. Deletions cut 3 bases from V and 9 bases from J, with 6 bases between.

Only one count was recorded for this clone. The chain couples TRBV11-2 to TRBJ2-5; 8 bases are a match to TRBD2. J was trimmed by 1 base and V by 5 bases; bases with no gene match: 3. Germline assignment: CDR1 SGHAT and CDR2 FQNNGV. The length of the CDR3 is 14 residues. CDR3 sequence reads: CASSRTSRQETQYF. The DNA for the CDR3 is TGTGCCAGCAGCAGGACTAGCCGCCAAGAGACCCAGTACTTC.

The V and J genes are TRBV5-5 and TRBJ2-1, with 11 bases lining up with TRBD2. This CDR3 has 17 residues. V dropped 4 bases and J dropped 4; count of bases not matched to a gene: 10. Germline assignment: CDR1 SGHKS and CDR2 YYEKEE (reference sequence). The DNA of the CDR3 is TGTGCCAGCAGCCCGGGCGCGGGACTAGCGGTATACAATGAGCAGTTCTTC. It specifies CASSPGAGLAVYNEQFF.

The chain uses TRBV6-5 and TRBJ2-2, with D possibly being TRBD2 (6 bases). The CDR3 loop spans 14 amino acids. The V gene's germline CDR1 is MNHEY and CDR2 SVGAGI. V lost 4 bases and J 4 bases, leaving 10 bases between the germline ends. DNA for the CDR3: TGTGCCAGCAGTTCCCCCGGGGGCACCGGGGAGCTGTTTTTT. It is translated as CASSSPGGTGELFF.

The chain employs TRBV19 and TRBJ1-2; 9 nucleotides match TRBD1. Germline V lookup: CDR1 LNHDA, CDR2 SQIVND (reference sequence). This CDR3 is 16 amino acids long. V lost 4 bases to trimming and J lost 7 bases; unmatched junction nucleotides: 13. The CDR3 region has the DNA TGTGCCAGTAGTAACCGGGACAGGGAGGTAGTAGGTGGCTACACCTTC. Its translation is CASSNRDREVVGGYTF. Full variable domain (missing parts from reference TRBV19 and TRBJ1-2): DGGITQSPKYLFRKEGQNVTLSCEQNLNHDAMYWYRQDPGQGLRLIYYSQIVNDFQKGDIAEGYSVSREKKESFPLTVTSAQKNPTAFYLCASSNRDREVVGGYTFGSGTRLTVV.

This rearrangement joins TRBV7-6 to TRBJ2-1; TRBD1 aligns across 8 bases. Germline V gives CDR1 SGHVS, CDR2 FNYEAQ. The CDR3 contains 16 residues. J gave up 5 bases and V 2 bases, and 8 bases lay outside the gene matches. For the CDR3, the DNA is TGTGCCAGCAGCTTAAGGGACAGGCCTCCTAACAATGAGCAGTTCTTC. Residues: CASSLRDRPPNNEQFF.

V gene TRBV10-3 combines with J gene TRBJ2-3; TRBD1 aligns across 9 bases. The J segment lost 3 bases and the V segment lost 6 bases, leaving 7 bases of the junction unmatched. Germline V lookup: CDR1 ENHRY, CDR2 SYGVKD. The CDR3 spans 15 residues. For the CDR3, the DNA is TGTGCCATCAGACCAGACAGGGGGGGAACAGATACGCAGTATTTT. It translates to CAIRPDRGGTDTQYF.

The rearrangement links TRBV30 to TRBJ1-6; D is possibly TRBD1 (6 bases). V gave up 0 bases and J gave up 7 bases, with 13 bases separating them. Per germline, CDR1 GTSNPN and CDR2 SVGIG (reference sequence). This CDR3 comprises 15 residues. The CDR3 reads CAWSVPRQGNSPLHF. The CDR3 DNA reads TGTGCCTGGAGTGTACCTCGGCAGGGGAATTCACCCCTCCACTTT.

The chain uses TRBV7-9 and TRBJ1-1; D possibly corresponds to TRBD1 (6 bases). Germline V lookup: CDR1 SEHNR, CDR2 FQNEAQ (reference sequence). Trimming removed 5 bases from V and 2 bases from J, with 15 bases in between. The CDR3 totals 15 residues. Here the CDR3 DNA reads TGTGCCAGCAGCGCGAGGACAGCTGCCAACACTGAAGCTTTCTTT. Protein: CASSARTAANTEAFF.

J is TRBJ1-2 and V is TRBV7-2; a weak D match, TRBD1 (5 bases). Germline V CDR1 and CDR2: SGHTA, FQGNSA. CDR3 length: 15 amino acids. V lost 1 base and J 7 bases, leaving 16 bases between the germline ends. The DNA for the CDR3 is TGTGCCAGCAGCTTAGTTCAGGGAAGGGGAATTGGCTACACCTTC. Residues: CASSLVQGRGIGYTF.

The V call is TRBV7-2, the J call TRBJ1-2; possibly TRBD1 for D (5 bases). This CDR3 is 13 amino acids long. V lost 5 bases to trimming and J lost 5 bases, with 12 bases between them. Per germline, CDR1 SGHTA and CDR2 FQGNSA. CDR3 protein: CASSKPGLYGYTF. The CDR3 coding sequence is TGTGCCAGCAGCAAGCCGGGACTTTATGGCTACACCTTC.

The chain is built from TRBV6-5 and TRBJ2-3; 8 nucleotides match TRBD2. Germline CDR1 and CDR2: MNHEY and SVGAGI. J was trimmed by 0 bases and V by 6 bases; bases with no gene match: 2. The CDR3 has 14 amino acids. CDR3: CASRASGSTDTQYF. The DNA for the CDR3 is TGTGCCAGCAGGGCTAGCGGGAGCACAGATACGCAGTATTTT.